One and the same sample provided the 16 T cell receptor beta chains below, sequenced in a study of T cell changes during pregnancy in multiple sclerosis. Generated by immunoSEQ multiplex PCR, the TCRdb table keeps only in-frame clones and is missing some. The sample lists 80,000 to 95,000 clones, about 96% seen once, with around 1.1% in the top ten. Sequenced material: peripheral blood, taken in the second trimester of pregnancy. The receptors were gathered from a female donor with multiple sclerosis, enrolled in a pregnancy study.

This clone was observed once. The chain is built from TRBV5-1 and TRBJ2-2; 9 nucleotides align to TRBD2. Germline V gene data show CDR1 as SGHRS and CDR2 as YFSETQ. V lost 4 bases and J lost 7; bases outside the gene matches: 11. This CDR3 contains 16 residues. CDR3 loop: CASSIGTSRFGGELFF. The CDR3 DNA is TGCGCCAGCAGCATTGGGACTAGCCGGTTTGGCGGGGAGCTGTTTTTT.

V gene TRBV7-3 combines with J gene TRBJ2-6; the match to TRBD2 covers 7 bases. CDR1 is SGHTA and CDR2 is FQGTGA in the germline V gene. The CDR3 runs to 16 residues. The ends lost 1 base at V and 0 bases at J; junction bases unmatched: 0. The chain's CDR3 is CASSLSGGSGANVLTF. Written as DNA, the CDR3 is TGTGCCAGCAGCTTAAGCGGGGGCTCTGGGGCCAACGTCCTGACTTTC.

The chain uses TRBV19 and TRBJ2-7; 9 bases agree with TRBD1. In germline, CDR1 is LNHDA, CDR2 SQIVND (reference sequence). Germline trimming cut 5 bases from V and 4 bases from J; bases unmatched to any gene: 6. The CDR3 runs 14 residues. CDR3 sequence: CASSVTGTGYEQYF. The CDR3 DNA follows: TGTGCCAGTAGTGTTACCGGGACAGGGTACGAGCAGTACTTC.

The chain has TRBV7-9 and TRBJ2-1, with a possible D match to TRBD2 (6 bases). V shed 6 bases and J shed 6 bases, with 12 bases lying between them. This CDR3 comprises 13 residues. Germline values: CDR1 SEHNR, CDR2 FQNEAQ (reference sequence). The CDR3 DNA sequence: TGTGCCAGCAGTTATGGTAGCGGCAATGAGCAGTTCTTC. This encodes CASSYGSGNEQFF.

CDR3 sequence (DNA): TGTGCCAGCAGCTTACAGGGGAGAGATACGCAGTATTTT. Amino acid sequence: CASSLQGRDTQYF. The J gene is TRBJ2-3, the V gene TRBV7-2, with a possible D match to TRBD1 (6 bases). Germline assignment: CDR1 SGHTA and CDR2 FQGNSA. CDR3 length: 13 amino acids. The V end lost 2 bases, the J end lost 5 bases, and 8 bases lay between the germline ends.

The rearrangement links TRBV5-1 to TRBJ2-3; TRBD1 matches 7 bases. The CDR3 sequence is 16 residues long. Germline lookup yields CDR1 SGHRS and CDR2 YFSETQ. Trimming cost V 0 bases and J 8 bases; bases outside gene matches: 12. CDR3 sequence (DNA): TGCGCCAGCAGCTTGGCCGGCGGACAGGATGAATCTACGCAGTATTTT. The encoded protein is CASSLAGGQDESTQYF.

This chain links TRBV4-2 with TRBJ2-1; D is uncertain. With 1 base removed from V and 1 base from J, the gap between germline ends came to 2 bases. The germline V gene has CDR1 LGHNA and CDR2 YNFKEQ. This CDR3 spans 13 amino acids. This chain's CDR3 is CASSQASYNEQFF. The CDR3, as DNA: TGTGCCAGCAGCCAAGCTTCCTACAATGAGCAGTTCTTC.

This clone is a singleton in its sample. This rearrangement joins TRBV28 to TRBJ2-1, with 13 bases fitting TRBD2. Per the germline V gene, CDR1 is MDHEN and CDR2 is SYDVKM. With 5 bases clipped from V and 6 bases from J, the junction kept 7 bases outside the gene matches. The CDR3 is 16 amino acids. CDR3: CASSLGLAGDLNEQFF. The DNA for the CDR3 is TGTGCCAGCAGTCTCGGACTAGCGGGAGACCTCAATGAGCAGTTCTTC.

V gene TRBV27 combines with J gene TRBJ1-4; TRBD1 is a possible D gene (6 bases). The CDR3 contains 14 residues. Trimming left V 2 bases short and J 7 bases short, with 11 bases between. CDR1 is MNHEY, CDR2 SMNVEV, per germline (reference sequence). DNA for the CDR3: TGTGCCAGCAGTTTAGGGGCAGGGGTTGAAAAACTGTTTTTT. It encodes CASSLGAGVEKLFF.

The chain is built from TRBV27 and TRBJ1-2, with D tentatively TRBD1 (6 bases). In germline, CDR1 is MNHEY, CDR2 SMNVEV (reference sequence). The CDR3 covers 13 residues. Trimming cost V 6 bases and J 4 bases, with 12 bases left between them. In nucleotides, the CDR3 is TGTGCCAGCAGGGACGACAGGCGCTATGGCTACACCTTC. It is translated as CASRDDRRYGYTF.

V is TRBV7-3 and J is TRBJ2-6; 12 bases match TRBD1. Germline loops: CDR1 SGHTA, CDR2 FQGTGA. There are 18 residues in the CDR3. With V trimmed by 1 base and J by 2 bases, 3 bases remained unmatched. The CDR3 coding sequence is TGTGCCAGCAGCTTAAAGGGACAGGGGGCGACTGGGGCCAACGTCCTGACTTTC. Amino acid sequence: CASSLKGQGATGANVLTF. The full variable domain, its missing parts supplied by reference TRBV7-3 and TRBJ2-6, is GAGVSQTPSNKVTEKGKYVELRCDPISGHTALYWYRQSLGQGPEFLIYFQGTGAADDSGLPNDRFFAVRPEGSVSTLKIQRTERGDSAVYLCASSLKGQGATGANVLTFGAGSRLTVL.

The rearrangement uses TRBV5-1 and TRBJ1-1; D unclear. CDR3 size: 14 residues. Trimming removed 10 bases from V and 0 bases from J, with 16 bases in between. Germline assignment: CDR1 SGHRS and CDR2 YFSETQ. Here the CDR3 reads CASQVELLNTEAFF. Here the CDR3 DNA reads TGCGCCTCCCAAGTGGAGCTCTTGAACACTGAAGCTTTCTTT.

This chain joins TRBV11-2 and TRBJ2-4; D perhaps matches TRBD1 (5 bases). The CDR3 has 14 amino acids. Germline CDR1 and CDR2: SGHAT and FQNNGV. Trimming stripped 5 bases from V and 3 bases from J, with 11 bases between. For the CDR3, the DNA is TGTGCCAGCAGCGGCAGGGTGAGCAAAAACATTCAGTACTTC. Its translation is CASSGRVSKNIQYF.

The chain links TRBV14 to TRBJ2-1; no definite D call. The V gene lost 7 bases and the J gene lost 0 bases, with 13 bases spanning the gap. Germline V gives CDR1 SGHDN, CDR2 FVKESK. This CDR3 region has 15 residues. The CDR3 region is CASTLPGSSYNEQFF. The CDR3 DNA reads as TGTGCCAGCACCCTTCCGGGTAGCTCCTACAATGAGCAGTTCTTC.

The genes are TRBV4-1 and TRBJ2-1; 10 bases are shared with TRBD2. The V segment lost 7 bases and the J segment 4 bases; nucleotides outside the gene matches: 4. CDR3 length: 14 amino acids. Germline V gene sequence: CDR1 MGHRA, CDR2 YSYEKL. CDR3 protein: CASKWTSGYNEQFF. For the CDR3, the DNA is TGCGCCAGCAAATGGACTAGCGGATACAATGAGCAGTTCTTC.

This clone was seen just once. The J gene is TRBJ1-2, the V gene TRBV5-8, with 9 bases aligning to TRBD1. Losses at the gene ends were 3 bases for V and 0 bases for J; bases not matched to a gene: 18. This CDR3 spans 20 amino acids. Looked up from germline, CDR1 is SGHTS and CDR2 is YDEGEE. CDR3: CASSSDMDRGLYPSNYGYTF. In nucleotides, the CDR3 is TGTGCCAGCAGCTCGGATATGGACAGGGGCCTATATCCGTCTAACTATGGCTACACCTTC. Full variable domain (remainder filled in from reference TRBV5-8 and TRBJ1-2): EAGVTQSPTHLIKTRGQQATLRCSPISGHTSVYWYQQALGLGLQFLLWYDEGEERNRGNFPPRFSGRQFPNYSSELNVNALELEDSALYLCASSSDMDRGLYPSNYGYTFGSGTRLTVV.